One and the same sample provided the 25 T cell receptor beta chains below, sequenced in a study of breast tumors, draining lymph nodes, adjacent tissues. TCRdb called the multiplex PCR reads again in MiXCR, with one record for every CDR3 protein. This table holds some 110,000 distinct CDR3 sequences, 30% found once. The lymph nodes were axillary draining lymph nodes from breast cancer patients. Specimen: axillary lymph node tissue. These TCRs come from a female donor with breast cancer. Some clones in this sample may be carry-over from other donors' samples.

This clonotype was detected many times. The CDR3 region is CASSRYGGPTDTQYF. The CDR3 DNA sequence: TGTGCCAGCAGCCGTTATGGCGGGCCCACAGATACGCAGTATTTT. J is TRBJ2-3 and V is TRBV14, with D tentatively TRBD2 (5 bases). This CDR3 is 15 amino acids long. V dropped 4 bases and J dropped 2 bases, with 13 bases sitting between them. Germline V gene data show CDR1 as SGHDN and CDR2 as FVKESK. The full variable domain, completed using reference TRBV14 and TRBJ2-3, is EAGVTQFPSHSVIEKGQTVTLRCDPISGHDNLYWYRRVMGKEIKFLLHFVKESKQDESGMPNNRFLAERTGGTYSTLKVQPAELEDSGVYFCASSRYGGPTDTQYFGPGTRLTVL.

This clonotype was seen only once. The germline gene is not matched at one end of the junction; a read error may be the cause. The chain is built from TRBV7-3 and TRBJ2-2, with a possible D match to TRBD2 (6 bases). Germline V lookup: CDR1 SGHTA, CDR2 FQGTGA. The CDR3 runs to 15 residues. CDR3 nucleotides: TGTGCCAGCGGCTCAACGGGACTCAACACCGGGGAGCTGCTTTTT. This codes for CASGSTGLNTGELLF. The entire variable domain, with the rest obtained from reference TRBV7-3 and TRBJ2-2, is as follows: GAGVSQTPSNKVTEKGKYVELRCDPISGHTALYWYRQSLGQGPEFLIYFQGTGAADDSGLPNDRFFAVRPEGSVSTLKIQRTERGDSAVYLCASGSTGLNTGELLFGEGSRLTVL.

This clonotype was seen at least ten times. The chain joins TRBV6-6 to TRBJ2-7; 7 nucleotides line up with TRBD2. Germline lookup yields CDR1 MNHNY and CDR2 SVGAGI (reference sequence). CDR3 length: 12 residues. V gave up 10 bases and J gave up 7 bases; unmatched junction bases: 10. CDR3 in amino acids: CAIRHPGGEQYF. As DNA, the CDR3 is TGTGCCATCCGGCATCCCGGGGGGGAGCAGTACTTC.

This clonotype appeared many times. The chain employs TRBV5-1 and TRBJ2-1; possibly TRBD2 for D (5 bases). Trimming removed 2 bases at V and 6 bases at J, with 15 bases between. The CDR3 has 15 residues. Germline V gives CDR1 SGHRS, CDR2 YFSETQ. The CDR3 DNA reads TGCGCCAGCAGCTTTGGCGGGTCTAGGCTCAATGAGCAGTTCTTC. Amino acids: CASSFGGSRLNEQFF.

In this sample, this clonotype turned up many times. V is TRBV5-1 and J is TRBJ2-1; 10 positions agree with TRBD2. The CDR3 spans 15 residues. Germline assignment: CDR1 SGHRS and CDR2 YFSETQ. Germline trimming cut 5 bases from V and 8 bases from J; bases unmatched to any gene: 10. The CDR3 DNA is TGCGCCAGCAGTAGGCTAGCGGGAGCCTTTGATGAGCAGTTCTTC. This encodes CASSRLAGAFDEQFF.

This clonotype has ten or more counts. In nucleotides, the CDR3 is TGTGCCAGCTCACCAATACTCCCTAGGCACACCGGGGAGCTGTTTTTT. It is translated as CASSPILPRHTGELFF. V and J are TRBV18 and TRBJ2-2, with no clear D. The CDR3 runs to 16 residues. V was cut by 2 bases and J by 3 bases, with 13 bases left in between. The V gene's germline CDR1 is KGHSH and CDR2 LQKENI.

This clonotype was recorded at least ten times. This sequence joins TRBV6-6 and TRBJ2-3; 13 nucleotides match TRBD2. The CDR3 covers 16 residues. V gave up 5 bases and J gave up 4 bases; unmatched junction bases: 6. The germline gives CDR1 MNHNY, CDR2 SVGAGI (reference sequence). CDR3 loop: CASSHRTSGGADTQYF. CDR3 DNA sequence: TGTGCCAGCAGTCACCGTACTAGCGGGGGGGCAGATACGCAGTATTTT.

This clonotype was picked up many times. The chain joins TRBV11-2 to TRBJ1-3; no reliable D call. Germline V gene lookup returns CDR1 SGHAT and CDR2 FQNNGV. The CDR3 totals 15 residues. The ends were cut back, 5 bases at V and 2 bases at J, with 13 bases in the middle. The CDR3 DNA sequence: TGTGCCAGCAGCGTCACAAACAGTGCTGGAAACACCATATATTTT. Translation: CASSVTNSAGNTIYF.

The V and J genes are TRBV7-9 and TRBJ1-5; perhaps TRBD1 as D (6 bases). The V end was cut by 5 bases, the J end by 6 bases, with 17 bases between. The CDR3 loop spans 15 amino acids. CDR1 and CDR2 from the germline V gene are SEHNR and FQNEAQ (reference sequence). The CDR3 sequence is CASSPSTGIGQPQHF. CDR3 DNA: TGTGCCAGCAGCCCCTCCACAGGGATTGGTCAGCCCCAGCATTTT.

V usage is TRBV6-6 and J usage is TRBJ1-1; D is undetermined. V dropped 10 bases and J dropped 1 base, with 16 bases sitting between them. The CDR3 consists of 14 residues. Germline V lookup: CDR1 MNHNY, CDR2 SVGAGI (reference sequence). The CDR3 protein is CATLLRGQNTEAFF. The CDR3 DNA sequence: TGTGCCACCCTGCTCCGCGGGCAGAACACTGAAGCTTTCTTT.

V and J are TRBV4-2 and TRBJ1-1, with D possibly TRBD1 on 5 matching bases. CDR3 length equals 13 residues. Per germline, CDR1 LGHNA and CDR2 YNFKEQ. Trimming removed 0 bases at V and 6 bases at J, with 8 bases between. CDR3 sequence reads: CASSQDRDAEAFF. The CDR3 bases are TGTGCCAGCAGCCAAGATAGGGACGCTGAAGCTTTCTTT.

V usage is TRBV11-2 and J usage is TRBJ1-1, with D uncertain. CDR3 length: 15 amino acids. Germline lookup yields CDR1 SGHAT and CDR2 FQNNGV. Trimming cost V 5 bases and J 3 bases, with 16 bases left between them. CDR3 DNA sequence: TGTGCCAGCAGCCCATCGCAAGGGAAGTACACTGAAGCTTTCTTT. Its protein is CASSPSQGKYTEAFF.

V usage is TRBV5-1 and J usage is TRBJ1-5; maybe TRBD1 (5 bases). The CDR3 is 16 residues long. Trimming took off 0 bases at V and 5 bases at J, with 15 bases between the two ends. Germline V gene sequence: CDR1 SGHRS, CDR2 YFSETQ. CDR3 in DNA: TGCGCCAGCAGCTTGGAGGGGTCGGGGAGGGATCAGCCCCAGCATTTT. Amino acids: CASSLEGSGRDQPQHF.

The J gene is TRBJ2-2, the V gene TRBV7-3, with 7 bases aligning to TRBD1. The CDR3 spans 16 residues. After removal of 5 bases from V and 1 base from J, the junction contained 7 bases not matched to a gene. Germline lookup yields CDR1 SGHTA and CDR2 FQGTGA. CDR3 DNA sequence: TGTGCCAGCAGCCTGACAGGGTTAGAGAACACCGGGGAGCTGTTTTTT. Amino acid sequence: CASSLTGLENTGELFF.

With respect to this clonotype: The conserved closing phenylalanine or tryptophan is absent in this CDR3, likely reflecting a read error. The chain carries TRBV4-1 and TRBJ2-7; 7 bases are shared with TRBD2. The CDR3 spans 15 residues. CDR1 is MGHRA and CDR2 is YSYEKL in the germline V gene. In DNA form, the CDR3 reads TGCGCCAGCAGCCAAGATGGGGGGGATCCCTACGGGCAGTACCTC. Its protein product is CASSQDGGDPYGQYL.

For this clonotype: Since a much larger clone is just one base distant, this may be a read error. The rearrangement uses TRBV5-4 and TRBJ2-5; tentative D call: TRBD1 (6 bases). Trimming shortened V by 3 bases and J by 4 bases, and 13 bases separated the two germline ends. Germline lookup yields CDR1 SGHNT and CDR2 YYREEE (reference sequence). The CDR3 extends over 14 amino acids. The CDR3 region is CASSSRQAGETQYF. The CDR3 DNA is TGTGCCAGCAGCTCCCGACAGGCGGGAGAGACCCAGTACTTC.

This clonotype has a handful of counts. The junction shows a germline mismatch at one end, possibly a read error. J is TRBJ2-1 and V is TRBV6-6, with 10 positions matching TRBD2. The CDR3 extends over 21 amino acids. Germline lookup yields CDR1 MNHNY and CDR2 SVGAGI (reference sequence). The CDR3 region is CASSHSIWETSGSSSYNEQFF. Written as DNA, the CDR3 is TGTGCCAGCAGTCACTCGATTTGGGAGACTAGCGGGTCTAGCTCCTACAATGAGCAGTTCTTC.

The table lists this clonotype with many counts. Possible read error: a much larger clone is one base away. This chain links TRBV20-1 with TRBJ1-2; 8 positions agree with TRBD1. Per germline, CDR1 DFQATT and CDR2 SNEGSKA (reference sequence). This CDR3 has 12 residues. The CDR3 coding sequence is TGCAGTGCGACTCAGGGGGCGGGGGGCTCCACCTTC. Its protein product is CSATQGAGGSTF.

At least ten counts were recorded for this clonotype. The chain employs TRBV3-1 and TRBJ2-3, with TRBD2 identical over 13 bases. Unmatched junction bases numbered 4, after V lost 1 base and J lost 0 bases. CDR1 and CDR2 from the germline V gene are LGHDT and YNNKEL (reference sequence). CDR3 length: 18 amino acids. In DNA, the CDR3 is TGTGCCAGCAGCCAAGCTGGGACTAGCGGGGCTAGCACAGATACGCAGTATTTT. Its protein is CASSQAGTSGASTDTQYF.

This clonotype was counted at least ten times. A much larger clone sits a single nucleotide away, making a read error possible. This chain connects TRBV20-1 to TRBJ2-1; D is unclear. The CDR3 spans 11 residues. The germline gives CDR1 DFQATT, CDR2 SNEGSKA (reference sequence). CDR3 protein: CSASLVDEQSF. The CDR3 DNA sequence: TGCAGTGCTAGTCTAGTAGATGAGCAGTCCTTC.

The chain links TRBV20-1 to TRBJ2-7; 8 positions agree with TRBD2. With V trimmed by 6 bases and J by 7 bases, 8 bases remained unmatched. Germline V gene data show CDR1 as DFQATT and CDR2 as SNEGSKA (reference sequence). The CDR3 sequence is 12 residues long. In DNA form, the CDR3 reads TGCAGTGCCGCGAGGACTAGCTTTGAGCAGTACTTC. It specifies CSAARTSFEQYF.

This clonotype was counted at least ten times. This rearrangement joins TRBV3-1 to TRBJ2-5, with no clear D. Trimming shortened V by 6 bases and J by 1 base, and 9 bases separated the two germline ends. Germline values: CDR1 LGHDT, CDR2 YNNKEL (reference sequence). This CDR3 is built from 13 residues. The chain's CDR3 is CASRPPGQETQYF. The CDR3 DNA sequence: TGTGCCAGCAGACCGCCGGGCCAAGAGACCCAGTACTTC.

The gene calls are TRBV5-6 and TRBJ2-5; 13 bases fit TRBD2. The CDR3 runs 19 residues. Per germline, CDR1 SGHDT and CDR2 YYEEEE. The trim removed 4 bases at V and 5 bases at J, leaving 17 bases unmatched. The CDR3 spells CASSLSWVRGTSGDETQYF. Written as DNA, the CDR3 is TGTGCCAGCAGCCTTTCTTGGGTCCGCGGGACTAGCGGGGATGAGACCCAGTACTTC.

Regarding this clonotype: At one boundary the junction diverges from the germline segment, which might be a read error. The chain combines TRBV9 with TRBJ2-4; 9 bases are a match to TRBD1. Germline lookup yields CDR1 SGDLS and CDR2 YYNGEE. This CDR3 has 14 amino acids. The CDR3 region has the DNA TGTGCCAGCAGCGTGCTGGGACAGGGAGTCATTCAGTCCTTC. Translated: CASSVLGQGVIQSF. Combining the CDR3 with reference TRBV9 and TRBJ2-4 gives the whole variable domain DSGVTQTPKHLITATGQRVTLRCSPRSGDLSVYWYQQSLDQGLQFLIQYYNGEERAKGNILERFSAQQFPDLHSELNLSSLELGDSALYFCASSVLGQGVIQSFGAGTRLSVL.

In regard to this clonotype: Its ends do not fully match the called genes, so a read error is possible. The chain is built from TRBV2 and TRBJ2-1; D possibly corresponds to TRBD2 (7 bases). The CDR3 spans 16 residues. Germline CDR1 reads SNHLY; CDR2 reads FYNNEI. CDR3 DNA sequence: TGTGCCAGCAGTGAGGGAGGGGGGCAGCGTGGCCCTGAGCAGTCCTTC. It encodes CASSEGGGQRGPEQSF.